Presented here are 9 T cell receptor beta chains from one specimen sequenced in a study of T cells in Graves' hyperthyroidism and ophthalmopathy. RNA transcripts were the template for amplifying TCR beta CDR3 regions. HTBI primers were the set used in a first-round RT-PCR of the TCR CDR3. TCRdb used MiXCR to reprocess the multiplex PCR reads, holding one entry per CDR3 protein. The repertoire holds approximately 600,000 distinct CDR3 sequences, about 20% seen once, with about 34% in the top ten. Sequencing input: blood. The receptors here all came from a man between 25 and 39 years old with Graves' ophthalmopathy.

This clonotype was found a few times. The CDR3 DNA sequence: TGTGCCAGCAGCTTGGAAAGGTCCGGGACTCTAATCTACAATGAGCAGTTCTTC. Translated: CASSLERSGTLIYNEQFF. This rearrangement joins TRBV5-5 to TRBJ2-1, with a weak D call TRBD2 (6 bases). Between the trimmed V and J ends, which lost 0 bases and 3 bases, there was a span of 19 bases. The V gene's germline CDR1 is SGHKS and CDR2 YYEKEE (reference sequence). CDR3 length equals 18 residues.

This clonotype was picked up many times. The chain recombines TRBV12-3 or TRBV12-4 with TRBJ1-1; 11 bases are shared with TRBD1. This CDR3 spans 15 amino acids. Unmatched junction bases numbered 11, after V lost 9 bases and J lost 5 bases. In DNA form, the CDR3 reads TGTGCCAGTGGGTGGGACAGGGGGATTCTGACTGAAGCTTTCTTT. It yields the protein CASGWDRGILTEAFF.

The V gene is TRBV18, the J gene TRBJ2-5, with D hard to call. In germline, CDR1 is KGHSH, CDR2 LQKENI. The germline V and J ends were trimmed by 6 bases and 2 bases, with 10 bases remaining between them. This CDR3 region has 13 residues. The CDR3 DNA sequence: TGTGCCAGCTCCTCGGTGGGGCAAGAGACCCAGTACTTC. Protein sequence: CASSSVGQETQYF.

This clonotype was recorded at least ten times. V is TRBV20-1 and J is TRBJ2-1; tentative D call: TRBD2 (6 bases). Germline CDR1 is DFQATT and CDR2 is SNEGSKA (reference sequence). This CDR3 has 15 residues. The V and J ends lost 3 bases and 3 bases respectively, with 15 bases between them. The CDR3 bases are TGCAGTGCTAGGATAGGGGAGGCAGGCTACAATGAGCAGTTCTTC. As protein: CSARIGEAGYNEQFF.

This clonotype was picked up a small number of times. This sequence joins TRBV3-1 and TRBJ1-1; D is ambiguous. CDR1 is LGHDT and CDR2 is YNNKEL in the germline V gene (reference sequence). Trimming pared 5 bases from V and 1 base from J, leaving 11 bases between. The CDR3 contains 14 residues. The CDR3: CASSSARSNTEAFF. Here the CDR3 DNA reads TGTGCCAGCAGCTCGGCACGGTCGAACACTGAAGCTTTCTTT.

In the case of this clonotype: A much larger clone differs from this one at a single base, so this may be a read error. The chain employs TRBV9 and TRBJ2-3; 9 nucleotides line up with TRBD2. The CDR3 length is 13 residues. Germline V lookup: CDR1 SGDLS, CDR2 YYNGEE. CDR3 in amino acids: CASSVAGVDTQYF. Written as DNA, the CDR3 is TGTGCCAGCAGTGTAGCGGGAGTGGATACGCAGTATTTT.

This clonotype was seen ten or more times. J is TRBJ2-7 and V is TRBV20-1; the match to TRBD1 covers 10 bases. The J segment lost 1 base and the V segment lost 5 bases, leaving 11 bases of the junction unmatched. This CDR3 has 16 residues. Germline assignment: CDR1 DFQATT and CDR2 SNEGSKA (reference sequence). CDR3 residues: CSAPDRDRGLSYEQYF. The DNA for the CDR3 is TGCAGTGCTCCCGACCGGGACAGGGGACTTTCCTACGAGCAGTACTTC.

The chain links TRBV10-3 to TRBJ2-3; TRBD2 matches at 8 bases. Germline CDR1 reads ENHRY; CDR2 reads SYGVKD. V was pared by 3 bases and J by 0 bases, with 8 bases of the junction left unmatched. This CDR3 comprises 17 residues. The CDR3: CAISDLGSSGSTDTQYF. The CDR3 DNA reads as TGTGCCATCAGTGATCTAGGTTCTAGCGGGAGCACAGATACGCAGTATTTT.

The table lists this clonotype with a few counts. This chain uses TRBV6-1 with TRBJ2-7; 11 bases map to TRBD1. V lost 5 bases, J lost 0 bases, and 3 bases stayed unmatched. Germline V gives CDR1 MNHNS, CDR2 SASEGT. This CDR3 region has 15 residues. The CDR3 sequence: CASSHGTGGSYEQYF. CDR3 nucleotide sequence: TGTGCCAGCAGTCACGGGACAGGGGGCTCCTACGAGCAGTACTTC.